These 16 T cell receptor beta chains originate from one sample sequenced in a study of early T cells in non-severe SARS-CoV-2 infection. Via MiXCR, TCRdb re-called the 5' RACE reads, giving one row per CDR3 protein. Of fewer than 60,000 distinct CDR3 sequences listed, roughly 12% were seen once; the top ten hold 9.1%. The sample was whole blood. Receptors originate from an adult who was a healthcare worker with PCR-confirmed SARS-CoV-2 infection or an uninfected control (not recorded which).

The chain combines TRBV7-3 with TRBJ2-2; D is perhaps TRBD2 (6 bases). The germline V gene has CDR1 SGHTA and CDR2 FQGTGA. This CDR3 region has 15 residues. V was pared by 8 bases and J by 4 bases, with 17 bases between. As DNA, the CDR3 is TGTGCCAGCTCGGGGGATCAATCAACCACCGGGGAGCTGTTTTTT. Protein: CASSGDQSTTGELFF.

This rearrangement joins TRBV9 to TRBJ2-5, with 8 bases identical to TRBD2. V shed 0 bases and J 4 bases; nucleotides not matched to a gene: 8. This CDR3 spans 16 amino acids. CDR1 and CDR2 from the germline V gene are SGDLS and YYNGEE. In nucleotides, the CDR3 is TGTGCCAGCAGCGTAGATGGGACTAGATGGAGAGAGACCCAGTACTTC. Encoded protein: CASSVDGTRWRETQYF.

This clonotype has more than one count but fewer than ten. For the CDR3, the DNA is TGTGCCAGCAGTTCCGCGGGACAGGTGAACTATGGCTACACCTTC. Protein: CASSSAGQVNYGYTF. This sequence joins TRBV6-2 or TRBV6-3 and TRBJ1-2; 8 bases agree with TRBD1. V trimming: 4 bases; J trimming: 2 bases; junction bases outside the gene matches: 6. Germline values: CDR1 MNHEY, CDR2 SVGEGT. The CDR3 length is 15 residues.

In its sample, this clonotype was seen a few times. CDR3 sequence (DNA): TGCAGCGTTGAACTAGCGGGGGGCGGCACAGATACGCAGTATTTT. Amino acid sequence: CSVELAGGGTDTQYF. This chain links TRBV29-1 with TRBJ2-3, with 11 bases lining up with TRBD2. The CDR3 sequence is 15 residues long. Unmatched junction bases numbered 2, after V lost 2 bases and J lost 1 base. The germline V gene has CDR1 SQVTM and CDR2 ANQGSEA.

This clonotype was found many times. The chain couples TRBV20-1 to TRBJ1-1; D not certain. Trimming took 1 base from V and 0 from J, leaving 12 bases between them. Germline lookup yields CDR1 DFQATT and CDR2 SNEGSKA (reference sequence). The CDR3 totals 15 residues. CDR3 bases: TGCAGTGCTAGAGTTAATGCGGAGTTGAACACTGAAGCTTTCTTT. Encoded protein: CSARVNAELNTEAFF.

This clonotype was observed a few times. The CDR3 loop reads CASGDLGGSPHNEQFF. For the CDR3, the DNA is TGTGCCAGCGGGGACCTAGGCGGCTCTCCACACAATGAGCAGTTCTTC. The chain recombines TRBV6-6 with TRBJ2-1; either TRBD1 or TRBD2 may fit D (5 bases each). The V gene's germline CDR1 is MNHNY and CDR2 SVGAGI (reference sequence). The CDR3 covers 16 residues. Trimming took 8 bases from V and 5 from J, leaving 22 bases between them.

This clonotype was seen many times. This chain joins TRBV11-2 and TRBJ2-1, with 15 positions matching TRBD2. Germline CDR1 SGHAT, CDR2 FQNNGV. CDR3 length: 17 residues. The junction had 6 bases not matched to a gene; V was cut back by 5 bases and J by 4 bases. This CDR3 reads CASSPRTSGGGYNEQFF. The CDR3 DNA is TGTGCCAGCAGCCCGCGGACTAGCGGGGGGGGATACAATGAGCAGTTCTTC.

The rearrangement uses TRBV5-1 and TRBJ2-3; no reliable D call. The germline CDR1 and CDR2 sequences are SGHRS and YFSETQ. The CDR3 is made up of 15 amino acids. V shed 3 bases and J shed 0 bases, with 11 bases lying between them. The CDR3 sequence: CASSSTSRSTDTQYF. CDR3 nucleotide sequence: TGCGCCAGCAGCTCGACCTCCCGTAGCACAGATACGCAGTATTTT.

The rearrangement joins TRBV5-5 to TRBJ1-4, with 8 bases lining up with TRBD1. V gave up 4 bases and J gave up 7 bases; unmatched junction bases: 9. CDR1 is SGHKS, CDR2 YYEKEE, per germline (reference sequence). The length of the CDR3 is 15 residues. The CDR3 DNA reads TGTGCCAGCAGCCCCGGGGACAGGCTGACTGAAAAACTGTTTTTT. Its translation is CASSPGDRLTEKLFF.

In its sample, this clonotype was seen a few times. The chain recombines TRBV29-1 with TRBJ2-3; either TRBD1 or TRBD2 may fit D (6 bases each). The V and J ends lost 4 bases and 0 bases respectively, with 8 bases between them. The CDR3 has 13 amino acids. Germline V gene data show CDR1 as SQVTM and CDR2 as ANQGSEA. The CDR3 nucleotides are TGCAGCGTTGCGGGGGCCAGCACAGATACGCAGTATTTT. The encoded protein is CSVAGASTDTQYF.

The gene calls are TRBV11-2 and TRBJ2-1, with D hard to call. CDR3 length: 14 residues. CDR1 SGHAT and CDR2 FQNNGV come from the germline V gene. V lost 1 base to trimming and J lost 10 bases, with 14 bases between them. This chain's CDR3 is CASSLVGPAGEQFF. The CDR3 region has the DNA TGTGCCAGCAGCTTAGTCGGGCCCGCAGGCGAGCAGTTCTTC.

J is TRBJ1-1 and V is TRBV29-1; TRBD1 aligns across 8 bases. V gave up 6 bases and J gave up 4 bases; unmatched junction bases: 4. Germline CDR1 reads SQVTM; CDR2 reads ANQGSEA. This CDR3 spans 12 amino acids. In DNA form, the CDR3 reads TGCAGCGTAGACAGGGGTAGCACTGAAGCTTTCTTT. Amino acids: CSVDRGSTEAFF.

This clonotype was detected many times. The genes are TRBV7-3 and TRBJ1-1, with D maybe TRBD1 (5 bases). V dropped 5 bases and J dropped 5 bases, with 18 bases sitting between them. The CDR3 runs 15 residues. Germline CDR1 SGHTA, CDR2 FQGTGA. The CDR3 is CASSPHGGRKTEAFF. The CDR3 region has the DNA TGTGCCAGCAGCCCACACGGGGGGAGGAAAACTGAAGCTTTCTTT.

The V and J genes are TRBV2 and TRBJ2-1; the D is unclear. This CDR3 comprises 14 residues. Germline V gene data show CDR1 as SNHLY and CDR2 as FYNNEI. V shed 1 base and J shed 9 bases, with 13 bases lying between them. CDR3 nucleotides: TGTGCCAGCAGTGAAGGGTGGTCCGCTGCTGAGCAGTTCTTC. It yields the protein CASSEGWSAAEQFF.

This clonotype was seen ten or more times. The chain recombines TRBV9 with TRBJ2-1, with 9 bases aligning to TRBD1. The CDR3 is made up of 20 amino acids. The V gene end was trimmed by 4 bases and the J gene end by 0 bases; junction bases not matched to a gene: 17. Germline V gives CDR1 SGDLS, CDR2 YYNGEE. The DNA for the CDR3 is TGTGCCAGCAGCCCGAGGACAGGGGCGCACAGCGAGCGCTCCTACAATGAGCAGTTCTTC. Protein: CASSPRTGAHSERSYNEQFF.

A word on this clonotype: A read error may explain this, as a much larger clone is one base away. The chain joins TRBV7-2 to TRBJ2-1, with D tentatively TRBD1 (6 bases). The CDR3 has 13 residues. The germline V and J ends were trimmed by 5 bases and 9 bases, with 14 bases remaining between them. In germline, CDR1 is SGHTA, CDR2 FQGNSA. The CDR3: CASSTRQGREQFF. The DNA for the CDR3 is TGTGCCAGCAGCACGAGGCAGGGGCGTGAGCAGTTCTTC.